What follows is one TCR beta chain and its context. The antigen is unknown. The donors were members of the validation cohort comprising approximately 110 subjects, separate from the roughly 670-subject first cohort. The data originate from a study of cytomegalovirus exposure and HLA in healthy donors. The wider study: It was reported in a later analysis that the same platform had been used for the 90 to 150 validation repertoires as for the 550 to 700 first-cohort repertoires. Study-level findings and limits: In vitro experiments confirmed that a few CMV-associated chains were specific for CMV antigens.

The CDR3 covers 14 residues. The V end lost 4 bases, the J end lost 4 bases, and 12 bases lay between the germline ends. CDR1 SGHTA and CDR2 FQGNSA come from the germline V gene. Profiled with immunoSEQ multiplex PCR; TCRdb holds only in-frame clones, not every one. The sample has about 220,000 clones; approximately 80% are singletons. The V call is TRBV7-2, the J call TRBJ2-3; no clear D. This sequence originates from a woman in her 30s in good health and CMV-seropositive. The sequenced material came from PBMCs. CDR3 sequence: CASSSMWGSDTQYF. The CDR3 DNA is TGTGCCAGCAGCTCCATGTGGGGATCAGATACGCAGTATTTT. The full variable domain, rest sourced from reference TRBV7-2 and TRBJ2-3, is GAGVSQSPSNKVTEKGKDVELRCDPISGHTALYWYRQSLGQGLEFLIYFQGNSAPDKSGLPSDRFSAERTGGSVSTLTIQRTQQEDSAVYLCASSSMWGSDTQYFGPGTRLTVL.